These 28 T cell receptor beta chains came from one sample sequenced in a study of T-cell memory formation after mild COVID-19. TCRdb re-called the 5' RACE reads with MiXCR, one entry per CDR3 protein. The sample has about 400,000 distinct CDR3 sequences, 20% to 30% seen once. Sequenced sample: PBMCs or a T cell subset sorted from them (not recorded which). These receptors originate from an adult woman who had mild COVID-19 (a few samples of this study predate the infection). Cell type and time point are not known.

V gene TRBV7-2 combines with J gene TRBJ1-2; D is perhaps TRBD1 (5 bases). The V gene's germline CDR1 is SGHTA and CDR2 FQGNSA. The V end lost 0 bases, the J end lost 4 bases, and 15 bases lay between the germline ends. CDR3 size: 16 residues. The CDR3 region is CASSLAGGGLVYGYTF. DNA for the CDR3: TGTGCCAGCAGCTTAGCTGGGGGGGGTTTGGTCTATGGCTACACCTTC.

The chain has TRBV4-3 and TRBJ2-3; unclear D gene. Per the germline V gene, CDR1 is LGHNA and CDR2 is YSLEER. This CDR3 contains 16 residues. V was cut by 1 base and J by 2 bases, with 13 bases left in between. CDR3 in DNA: TGCGCCAGCAGCCAAGCACACCAAAGCGACACAGATACGCAGTATTTT. Protein sequence: CASSQAHQSDTDTQYF.

The rearrangement joins TRBV30 to TRBJ2-6, with TRBD2 matching 7 bases. The J segment lost 2 bases and the V segment lost 8 bases, leaving 9 bases of the junction unmatched. There are 15 residues in the CDR3. CDR1 and CDR2 from the germline V gene are GTSNPN and SVGIG (reference sequence). The CDR3 here is CATKRGVTGANVLTF. CDR3 sequence (DNA): TGTGCCACCAAACGGGGGGTAACTGGGGCCAACGTCCTGACTTTC.

In this sample, this clonotype turned up a few times. V is TRBV6-2 or TRBV6-3 and J is TRBJ2-7, with D perhaps matching TRBD2 (6 bases). This CDR3 spans 14 amino acids. The germline V and J ends were trimmed by 3 bases and 2 bases, with 11 bases remaining between them. Germline values: CDR1 MNHEY, CDR2 SVGEGT. CDR3 residues: CASSYMRGPYEQYF. The CDR3 DNA follows: TGTGCCAGCAGTTATATGCGGGGCCCCTACGAGCAGTACTTC.

Details on this clonotype: An end of the junction differs from the germline gene, which may be a read error. The rearrangement joins TRBV7-7 to TRBJ2-7; 9 nucleotides line up with TRBD2. This CDR3 is built from 18 residues. Germline assignment: CDR1 SSHAT and CDR2 FNYEAQ (reference sequence). CDR3 sequence: CASSLVREGREGRYEQYF. The DNA of the CDR3 is TGTGCTAGCAGCTTAGTGCGCGAGGGGCGGGAGGGCCGCTACGAGCAGTACTTC. The full variable domain, completed using reference TRBV7-7 and TRBJ2-7, is GAGVSQSPRYKVTKRGQDVTLRCDPISSHATLYWYQQALGQGPEFLTYFNYEAQPDKSGLPSDRFSAERPEGSISTLTIQRTEQRDSAMYRCASSLVREGREGRYEQYFGPGTRLTVT.

This clonotype was seen a handful of times. The gene calls are TRBV20-1 and TRBJ2-1, with 7 bases lining up with TRBD2. The CDR3 has 18 amino acids. After removal of 1 base from V and 0 bases from J, the junction contained 12 bases not matched to a gene. Germline values: CDR1 DFQATT, CDR2 SNEGSKA (reference sequence). The CDR3 here is CSARGASGTHSSYNEQFF. DNA for the CDR3: TGCAGTGCTAGAGGTGCTAGCGGCACCCACAGCTCCTACAATGAGCAGTTCTTC.

The chain has TRBV20-1 and TRBJ2-7, with D possibly TRBD1 on 5 matching bases. The germline gives CDR1 DFQATT, CDR2 SNEGSKA (reference sequence). The CDR3 is 14 residues long. The V gene lost 2 bases and the J gene lost 3 bases, with 14 bases spanning the gap. The CDR3 DNA is TGCAGTGCTAGATCGGTTACAGACAGCTACGAGCAGTACTTC. Its translation: CSARSVTDSYEQYF.

The chain couples TRBV6-5 to TRBJ1-1; D ambiguous. The ends were cut back, 0 bases at V and 6 bases at J, with 11 bases in the middle. There are 14 residues in the CDR3. Germline CDR1 reads MNHEY; CDR2 reads SVGAGI. CDR3 residues: CASSYSLRQPEAFF. The CDR3 DNA reads as TGTGCCAGCAGTTACTCGCTCCGGCAGCCTGAAGCTTTCTTT.

This chain joins TRBV12-3 or TRBV12-4 and TRBJ2-5; 13 bases fit TRBD2. The CDR3 runs to 17 residues. Trimming removed 6 bases from V and 2 bases from J; junction bases left unmatched: 9. CDR3 in DNA: TGTGCCAGCAGAGACTCGGGACTAGCGGGAAAACAAGAGACCCAGTACTTC. Its protein product is CASRDSGLAGKQETQYF.

This sequence joins TRBV7-9 and TRBJ2-3; tentative D call: TRBD1 (7 bases). V lost 1 base to trimming and J lost 6 bases, with 14 bases between them. Per the germline V gene, CDR1 is SEHNR and CDR2 is FQNEAQ (reference sequence). The CDR3 is made up of 15 amino acids. CDR3 DNA sequence: TGTGCCAGCAGCTTAGGCCAGGGGGGACGGGATACGCAGTATTTT. Its translation: CASSLGQGGRDTQYF.

The genes are TRBV12-3 or TRBV12-4 and TRBJ1-5, with 8 nucleotides matching TRBD1. The CDR3 covers 14 residues. V gave up 5 bases and J gave up 2 bases; unmatched junction bases: 2. The CDR3 sequence: CASSKTGGNQPQHF. Here the CDR3 DNA reads TGTGCCAGCAGTAAGACAGGGGGCAATCAGCCCCAGCATTTT.

The CDR3 region is CASSTLSTEAFF. CDR3 bases: TGTGCCAGCAGCACACTTAGCACTGAAGCTTTCTTT. The gene calls are TRBV7-9 and TRBJ1-1, with D unresolved. The CDR3 has 12 residues. Germline V gives CDR1 SEHNR, CDR2 FQNEAQ (reference sequence). V was trimmed by 5 bases and J by 4 bases, leaving 8 bases between them. The whole variable domain, filled in from reference TRBV7-9 and TRBJ1-1, reads DTGVSQNPRHKITKRGQNVTFRCDPISEHNRLYWYRQTLGQGPEFLTYFQNEAQLEKSRLLSDRFSAERPKGSFSTLEIQRTEQGDSAMYLCASSTLSTEAFFGQGTRLTVV.

This clonotype was seen a few times. The genes are TRBV27 and TRBJ2-3, with TRBD1 matching over 7 bases. The V segment lost 7 bases and the J segment 0 bases; nucleotides outside the gene matches: 7. Germline-derived CDR1 and CDR2 are MNHEY and SMNVEV (reference sequence). The CDR3 totals 15 residues. CDR3 protein: CASKRTGSSTDTQYF. The CDR3 DNA sequence: TGTGCCAGCAAGAGGACAGGTTCTAGCACAGATACGCAGTATTTT.

In this sample, this clonotype turned up a few times. The chain uses TRBV12-3 or TRBV12-4 and TRBJ2-7; 11 bases line up with TRBD2. The ends lost 3 bases at V and 5 bases at J; junction bases unmatched: 9. The CDR3 is made up of 16 amino acids. CDR3 DNA sequence: TGTGCCAGCAGTTTTCTAATAGCGGGAGGGCCGAACGAGCAGTACTTC. This translates into CASSFLIAGGPNEQYF.

In its sample, this clonotype was seen a few times. The CDR3 is CSARDSREPSGNTIYF. The CDR3 bases are TGCAGTGCTAGAGATTCCAGGGAACCCTCTGGAAACACCATATATTTT. The chain uses TRBV20-1 and TRBJ1-3; TRBD1 is a possible D gene (5 bases). V was pared by 0 bases and J by 0 bases, with 12 bases between. The CDR3 has 16 amino acids. Germline CDR1 reads DFQATT; CDR2 reads SNEGSKA (reference sequence).

This chain links TRBV11-2 with TRBJ1-1; a possible D gene is TRBD1 (5 bases). The germline V gene encodes CDR1 SGHAT and CDR2 FQNNGV. The CDR3 extends over 13 amino acids. Trimming stripped 2 bases from V and 8 bases from J, with 12 bases between. CDR3 region: CASSLYRDGEAFF. CDR3 coding DNA: TGTGCCAGCAGCTTATATCGGGACGGAGAAGCTTTCTTT.

In its sample, this clonotype was seen a few times. This sequence joins TRBV5-1 and TRBJ2-1; no firm D call. CDR3 length equals 13 residues. Germline V gene sequence: CDR1 SGHRS, CDR2 YFSETQ. V was trimmed by 0 bases and J by 12 bases, leaving 13 bases between them. CDR3 sequence: CASSLDPGNVQFF. The CDR3 coding sequence is TGCGCCAGCAGCTTGGATCCTGGGAACGTGCAGTTCTTC.

This clonotype is a singleton in its sample. The chain uses TRBV2 and TRBJ2-7, with D perhaps being TRBD1 or TRBD2 (6 bases each). This CDR3 region has 15 residues. V shed 8 bases and J shed 3 bases, with 20 bases lying between them. Germline V lookup: CDR1 SNHLY, CDR2 FYNNEI. The CDR3 here is CASQEGGQGLYEQYF. As DNA, the CDR3 is TGTGCCAGCCAGGAGGGGGGCCAGGGCCTCTACGAGCAGTACTTC.

V usage is TRBV29-1 and J usage is TRBJ2-7; D is possibly TRBD2 (6 bases). The CDR3 consists of 13 residues. The germline CDR1 and CDR2 sequences are SQVTM and ANQGSEA. V was trimmed by 0 bases and J by 7 bases, leaving 13 bases between them. DNA of the CDR3: TGCAGCGTTGAAGAACCGGGAGAGGAGGAGCAGTACTTC. Protein: CSVEEPGEEEQYF.

This clonotype was found a few times. The J gene is TRBJ1-1, the V gene TRBV5-1; D is perhaps TRBD1 (5 bases). CDR1 is SGHRS and CDR2 is YFSETQ in the germline V gene. The CDR3 extends over 19 amino acids. Trimming took off 2 bases at V and 1 base at J, with 24 bases between the two ends. The CDR3 loop reads CASSLEQSVVGVGNTEAFF. The CDR3 DNA follows: TGCGCCAGCAGCTTAGAGCAGTCGGTCGTGGGGGTCGGGAACACTGAAGCTTTCTTT.

The V gene is TRBV28, the J gene TRBJ2-1, with D perhaps matching TRBD1 or TRBD2 (5 bases each). Looked up from germline, CDR1 is MDHEN and CDR2 is SYDVKM. V lost 5 bases to trimming and J lost 8 bases, with 19 bases between them. This CDR3 is built from 15 residues. The CDR3 region has the DNA TGTGCCAGCAGTCCCGGGACCGGAGGTATCGATGAGCAGTTCTTC. It translates to CASSPGTGGIDEQFF.

Only a few counts were recorded for this clonotype. The chain uses TRBV12-3 or TRBV12-4 and TRBJ2-3; 8 bases map to TRBD2. This CDR3 comprises 13 residues. J lost 6 bases, V lost 10 bases, and 9 bases had no gene match. DNA of the CDR3: TGTGCCACCATCCCTGGCGGGGGGGATACGCAGTATTTT. Its translation is CATIPGGGDTQYF.

This clonotype showed up just a few times. This chain uses TRBV5-1 with TRBJ1-4, with D perhaps matching TRBD1 (6 bases). CDR1 and CDR2 from the germline V gene are SGHRS and YFSETQ. The CDR3 extends over 13 amino acids. V dropped 3 bases and J dropped 8 bases, with 11 bases sitting between them. CDR3 bases: TGCGCCAGCAGCTGGACAGTGGGGGAAAAACTGTTTTTT. Translation gives CASSWTVGEKLFF.

CDR3 protein: CASSFHSSETQYF. For the CDR3, the DNA is TGTGCCAGCAGCTTCCATAGCTCGGAGACCCAGTACTTC. This sequence joins TRBV7-9 and TRBJ2-5; no clear D gene. Trimming removed 3 bases at V and 5 bases at J, with 10 bases between. This CDR3 has 13 amino acids. Germline V gene lookup returns CDR1 SEHNR and CDR2 FQNEAQ (reference sequence).

This clonotype appeared a few times. The chain is built from TRBV24-1 and TRBJ2-1, with 13 nucleotides matching TRBD2. Germline trimming cut 3 bases from V and 7 bases from J; bases unmatched to any gene: 14. Germline V gene data show CDR1 as KGHDR and CDR2 as SFDVKD. The CDR3 is made up of 19 amino acids. In DNA, the CDR3 is TGTGCCACCAGTGATGATACTAGCGGGAGGGCCGCGGGTCCTAATGAGCAGTTCTTC. Protein: CATSDDTSGRAAGPNEQFF.

The rearrangement links TRBV14 to TRBJ2-1, with 7 bases that match TRBD1. V gave up 2 bases and J gave up 0 bases; unmatched junction bases: 4. Germline V gene data show CDR1 as SGHDN and CDR2 as FVKESK. The CDR3 is made up of 16 amino acids. CDR3 in DNA: TGTGCCAGCAGCCAACTAACAGGGGTCTCCTACAATGAGCAGTTCTTC. Translated: CASSQLTGVSYNEQFF.

This clonotype was detected only a few times. This chain connects TRBV7-3 to TRBJ2-6; D uncertain. Germline V gives CDR1 SGHTA, CDR2 FQGTGA. The CDR3 length is 14 residues. The CDR3 protein is CATAATSGANVLTF. CDR3 DNA: TGTGCTACTGCGGCGACCTCTGGGGCCAACGTCCTGACTTTC.

The chain couples TRBV29-1 to TRBJ2-6, with D hard to call. The V gene's germline CDR1 is SQVTM and CDR2 ANQGSEA. The CDR3 loop spans 13 amino acids. V was clipped by 5 bases and J by 0 bases, with 5 bases between them. The CDR3 loop reads CSVCPSGANVLTF. The CDR3 DNA sequence: TGCAGCGTTTGCCCCTCTGGGGCCAACGTCCTGACTTTC.